These 4 T cell receptor beta chains were all obtained from the same sample, sequenced in a study of blood T cell repertoires in COVID-19. Repertoires were generated with immunoSEQ multiplex PCR, while TCRdb's copy carries only in-frame clones and drops some. The data show fewer than 200,000 clones, with approximately 79% seen just once and around 3% held by the top ten. Sequenced: peripheral blood. These receptors came from a woman aged 80 or over with acute or convalescent COVID-19.

The rearrangement uses TRBV9 and TRBJ2-1, with TRBD2 matching over 10 bases. This CDR3 comprises 15 residues. CDR1 and CDR2 (germline): SGDLS, YYNGEE. V lost 4 bases, J lost 10 bases, and 11 bases stayed unmatched. In nucleotides, the CDR3 is TGTGCCAGCAGCCCCCCGGGGATAGCGGGAGGCGAGCAGTTCTTC. Its protein is CASSPPGIAGGEQFF.

This chain connects TRBV12-3 or TRBV12-4 to TRBJ2-7, with 7 bases aligning to TRBD1. The CDR3 has 13 residues. V trimming: 4 bases; J trimming: 0 bases; junction bases outside the gene matches: 0. In DNA, the CDR3 is TGTGCCAGCAGTTACAGGGGCTCCTACGAGCAGTACTTC. Protein product: CASSYRGSYEQYF.

The V call is TRBV29-1, the J call TRBJ1-2, with 8 bases aligning to TRBD1. Losses at the gene ends were 6 bases for V and 5 bases for J; bases not matched to a gene: 2. This CDR3 contains 11 residues. The germline V gene encodes CDR1 SQVTM and CDR2 ANQGSEA. The CDR3 here is CSVTGGYGYTF. The CDR3 DNA reads as TGCAGCGTAACAGGGGGGTATGGCTACACCTTC.

The chain joins TRBV3-1 (or the pseudogene TRBV3-2) to TRBJ2-1; D call uncertain. The CDR3 is 11 residues long. The V gene lost 4 bases and the J gene lost 7 bases, with 5 bases spanning the gap. The germline gives CDR1 LGHDT, CDR2 YNNKEL (reference sequence). The CDR3 region is CASSLVNEQFF. CDR3 sequence (DNA): TGTGCCAGCAGCCTAGTGAATGAGCAGTTCTTC.